Listed below are T cell receptor beta chains from one sample, sequenced in a study of cytomegalovirus exposure and HLA in healthy donors. Here immunoSEQ multiplex PCR was the method, and the copy in TCRdb shows in-frame clones only, minus some. The table has some 110,000 clones, approximately 78% seen once; the top ten hold 22%. The sample consisted of PBMCs. The receptors shown here come from a man aged 25 to 40 in good health and CMV-seropositive. CDR3s include the opening cysteine and the closing phenylalanine or tryptophan. A D gene is named only where the DNA matches it firmly. Only some rows state a clone size, as once, few, many or a class for expanded clones.

clone size,D gene,CDR3 length,J gene,V gene,CDR3 protein,CDR3 DNA
NA,TRBD1,16,TRBJ1-1,TRBV6-6,CASSYPGGGQGTEAFF,TGTGCCAGCAGTTACCCGGGCGGGGGACAGGGCACTGAAGCTTTCTTT
NA,TRBD1,18,TRBJ2-6,TRBV28,CASSRLAGGSPGANVLTF,TGTGCCAGCAGCCGCTTGGCAGGGGGCTCCCCTGGGGCCAACGTCCTGACTTTC
NA,NA,12,TRBJ2-1,TRBV18,CASSLVRGEQFF,TGTGCCAGCTCACTAGTCCGGGGTGAGCAGTTCTTC
NA,NA,14,TRBJ2-5,TRBV9,CASSVGGSQETQYF,TGTGCCAGCAGCGTAGGAGGAAGCCAAGAGACCCAGTACTTC
NA,NA,14,TRBJ1-3,TRBV6-1,CASSEVAGRNTIYF,TGTGCCAGCAGTGAAGTCGCAGGGCGAAACACCATATATTTT
NA,TRBD1,17,TRBJ1-1,TRBV7-9,CASSLRRQGALNTEAFF,TGTGCCAGCAGCTTACGAAGGCAGGGGGCCTTGAACACTGAAGCTTTCTTT
once,NA,15,TRBJ1-2,TRBV2,CASSRTLKLNYGYTF,TGTGCCAGCTCACGGACTCTGAAACTTAACTATGGCTACACCTTC
NA,NA,11,TRBJ2-7,TRBV28,CASSPYYEQYF,TGTGCCAGCAGTCCTTACTACGAGCAGTACTTC
few,TRBD2,13,TRBJ2-3,TRBV2,CASSEEAGTSEYF,TGTGCCAGCAGTGAAGAAGCGGGGACTAGCGAGTATTTT
NA,TRBD1,15,TRBJ2-2,TRBV28,CASRSWTGNTGELFF,TGTGCCAGCAGAAGTTGGACAGGGAACACCGGGGAGCTGTTTTTT
once,TRBD1,14,TRBJ1-2,TRBV9,CASSVGRGRSGYTF,TGTGCCAGCAGCGTAGGCAGGGGGCGAAGTGGCTACACCTTC
NA,TRBD2,14,TRBJ2-1,TRBV4-2,CASSQGGRAGEQFF,TGTGCCAGCAGCCAAGGCGGGAGGGCCGGCGAGCAGTTCTTC
NA,TRBD1,13,TRBJ1-2,TRBV5-1,CASSEGTGVGYTF,TGCGCCAGCAGCGAGGGGACAGGGGTCGGCTACACCTTC
few,TRBD1,16,TRBJ2-2,TRBV5-6,CASSLGDRGLTGELFF,TGTGCCAGCAGCTTGGGGGACAGGGGGCTTACCGGGGAGCTGTTTTTT
NA,TRBD1,15,TRBJ1-1,TRBV5-8,CASSLSRDRGPEAFF,TGTGCCAGCAGCTTGAGCCGGGACAGGGGGCCTGAAGCTTTCTTT
NA,TRBD1,15,TRBJ1-2,TRBV7-9,CASSLAGTEGGGYTF,TGTGCCAGCAGCTTAGCTGGGACAGAAGGCGGTGGCTACACCTTC
NA,TRBD2,14,TRBJ2-5,TRBV6-4,CASSFGGGQETQYF,TGTGCCAGCAGTTTCGGCGGGGGACAAGAGACCCAGTACTTC
NA,TRBD1,16,TRBJ1-4,TRBV27,CASSLGTAATNEKLFF,TGTGCCAGCAGTTTGGGGACAGCCGCAACTAATGAAAAACTGTTTTTT
NA,NA,15,TRBJ1-1,TRBV6-1,CASSDWAGVNTEAFF,TGTGCCAGCAGTGATTGGGCAGGGGTGAACACTGAAGCTTTCTTT
NA,TRBD2,15,TRBJ2-2,TRBV10-3,CAISDLAGNTGELFF,TGTGCCATCAGTGACCTAGCGGGAAACACCGGGGAGCTGTTTTTT
NA,NA,15,TRBJ1-4,TRBV7-2,CASSLGDRDNEKLFF,TGTGCCAGCAGCTTAGGTGACAGAGACAATGAAAAACTGTTTTTT
NA,TRBD2,15,TRBJ2-1,TRBV5-6,CASSFSGLGRNEQFF,TGTGCCAGCAGCTTCTCGGGACTAGGGCGCAATGAGCAGTTCTTC
NA,NA,15,TRBJ1-5,TRBV27,CASSLQGLVNQPQHF,TGTGCCAGCAGTTTACAGGGACTCGTCAATCAGCCCCAGCATTTT
NA,NA,15,TRBJ2-2,TRBV7-9,CASSRWALNTGELFF,TGTGCCAGCAGCCGTTGGGCACTGAACACCGGGGAGCTGTTTTTT
NA,TRBD1,15,TRBJ2-1,TRBV19,CASSLDRDPYNEQFF,TGTGCCAGTAGTCTCGACAGGGACCCCTACAATGAGCAGTTCTTC
NA,TRBD2,15,TRBJ2-3,TRBV4-1,CASSQLQREIDTQYF,TGCGCCAGCAGCCAATTACAGCGGGAGATAGATACGCAGTATTTT
NA,TRBD2,15,TRBJ2-1,TRBV5-1,CASSLGGGDYNEQFF,TGCGCCAGCAGCTTGGGTGGGGGGGACTACAATGAGCAGTTCTTC
once,TRBD1,16,TRBJ1-1,TRBV7-6,CASSPPDGQGATEAFF,TGTGCCAGCAGCCCACCTGACGGACAGGGGGCAACTGAAGCTTTCTTT
once,NA,14,TRBJ2-7,TRBV9,CASSPRQNSYEQYF,TGTGCCAGCAGCCCTCGACAGAACTCCTACGAGCAGTACTTC
NA,TRBD1,15,TRBJ1-3,TRBV27,CASSPGTGGGNTIYF,TGTGCCAGCAGCCCCGGGACAGGGGGAGGAAACACCATATATTTT
once,TRBD1,16,TRBJ2-2,TRBV28,CASSPAGTGNTGELFF,TGTGCCAGCAGTCCGGCCGGGACAGGGAACACCGGGGAGCTGTTTTTT
NA,TRBD1,18,TRBJ2-2,TRBV4-2,CASSHAPLGQENTGELFF,TGTGCCAGCAGCCACGCCCCCCTGGGACAGGAGAACACCGGGGAGCTGTTTTTT
NA,TRBD1,15,TRBJ1-4,TRBV7-9,CASSLAGQPYRKLFF,TGTGCCAGCAGCTTAGCGGGACAGCCCTATAGGAAACTGTTTTTT
NA,NA,14,TRBJ2-2,TRBV15,CATSSSSLTGELFF,TGTGCCACCAGCAGCTCGTCTCTAACCGGGGAGCTGTTTTTT
NA,NA,14,TRBJ2-6,TRBV6-5,CASGRETGANVLTF,TGTGCCAGCGGGAGAGAGACTGGGGCCAACGTCCTGACTTTC
NA,NA,15,TRBJ1-4,TRBV6-1,CASSERGTTNEKLFF,TGTGCCAGCAGTGAAAGGGGGACAACTAATGAAAAACTGTTTTTT
few,TRBD2,14,TRBJ2-2,TRBV6-4,CASSVAGDTGELFF,TGTGCCAGCAGTGTAGCGGGGGACACCGGGGAGCTGTTTTTT
few,TRBD2,14,TRBJ2-1,TRBV5-4,CASRPGLAVNEQFF,TGTGCCAGCAGACCGGGACTAGCGGTAAATGAGCAGTTCTTC
NA,TRBD1,17,TRBJ1-5,TRBV23-1,CASSHPGTGGPNQPQHF,TGCGCCAGCAGTCACCCCGGGACAGGGGGCCCTAATCAGCCCCAGCATTTT
NA,TRBD1,14,TRBJ1-5,TRBV19,CASRTGGLYQPQHF,TGTGCCAGTAGGACAGGGGGCCTTTATCAGCCCCAGCATTTT
NA,TRBD1,15,TRBJ1-4,TRBV5-1,CASSLGAQGREKLFF,TGCGCCAGCAGCTTGGGGGCACAGGGGAGAGAAAAACTGTTTTTT
few,TRBD2,15,TRBJ2-3,TRBV6-1,CASSQLAGATDTQYF,TGTGCCAGCAGCCAACTAGCGGGGGCTACAGATACGCAGTATTTT
NA,NA,16,TRBJ2-1,TRBV7-2,CASSLGLYSSYNEQFF,TGTGCCAGCAGCTTAGGTTTGTACAGCTCCTACAATGAGCAGTTCTTC
NA,TRBD1,15,TRBJ1-2,TRBV27,CASSLRQGVSYGYTF,TGTGCCAGCAGTTTACGGCAGGGGGTGAGCTATGGCTACACCTTC
NA,TRBD1,14,TRBJ1-1,TRBV10-2,CASSGQGVRTEAFF,TGCGCCAGCAGTGGACAGGGGGTGAGGACTGAAGCTTTCTTT
NA,TRBD1,12,TRBJ1-1,TRBV28,CATGGQAPEAFF,TGTGCCACCGGGGGACAGGCCCCTGAAGCTTTCTTT
NA,NA,13,TRBJ2-1,TRBV10-2,CASRSAGSNEQFF,TGCGCCAGCAGGTCGGCAGGCAGCAATGAGCAGTTCTTC
once,TRBD2,15,TRBJ2-3,TRBV28,CASSPLAGGTDTQYF,TGTGCCAGCAGCCCCTTAGCGGGGGGCACAGATACGCAGTATTTT